This is a list of T cell receptor beta chains from one sample in a study of blood T cell repertoires in COVID-19. Sequencing used immunoSEQ multiplex PCR; TCRdb keeps in-frame clones, though not all of them. The table lists under 250,000 clones, roughly four fifths of them singletons. The sample consisted of peripheral blood. The receptors stem from a man aged 25 to 45 who had recovered from COVID-19. CDR3s include the opening cysteine and the closing phenylalanine or tryptophan. A D gene is named only where the DNA matches it firmly.

v_gene: TRBV3-1/TRBV3-2
d_gene: TRBD2
j_gene: TRBJ2-1
CDR3aa: CASSQGSGVGNEQFF

v_gene: TRBV9
d_gene: NA
j_gene: TRBJ1-1
CDR3aa: CASSEGAGPRRDGAFF

v_gene: TRBV6-1
d_gene: NA
j_gene: TRBJ1-2
CDR3aa: CASSELRSGSYGYTF

v_gene: TRBV9
d_gene: NA
j_gene: TRBJ2-5
CDR3aa: CASSGDLGGSKTQYF

v_gene: TRBV28
d_gene: NA
j_gene: TRBJ2-3
CDR3aa: CASGAPSTDTQYF

v_gene: TRBV19
d_gene: NA
j_gene: TRBJ2-3
CDR3aa: CASSIGGPRTDTQYF

v_gene: TRBV4-1
d_gene: NA
j_gene: TRBJ1-1
CDR3aa: CASSRTANTEAFF

v_gene: TRBV3-1/TRBV3-2
d_gene: NA
j_gene: TRBJ2-5
CDR3aa: CASSQGAGSWETQYF

v_gene: TRBV7-9
d_gene: NA
j_gene: TRBJ1-2
CDR3aa: CASSSTYSYGYTF

v_gene: TRBV19
d_gene: NA
j_gene: TRBJ1-4
CDR3aa: CASNPIIGEKLFF

v_gene: TRBV19
d_gene: NA
j_gene: TRBJ1-3
CDR3aa: CASRTASGNTIYF

v_gene: TRBV27
d_gene: TRBD1
j_gene: TRBJ1-1
CDR3aa: CASSLQGASVTEAFF

v_gene: TRBV4-1
d_gene: TRBD1
j_gene: TRBJ2-1
CDR3aa: CASSQDWLQGIVNEQFF

v_gene: TRBV5-1
d_gene: TRBD2
j_gene: TRBJ2-1
CDR3aa: CASSYTSASVNEQFF

v_gene: TRBV15
d_gene: NA
j_gene: TRBJ2-7
CDR3aa: CATSREGVEQYF

v_gene: TRBV18
d_gene: NA
j_gene: TRBJ1-5
CDR3aa: CASSPTGNQPQHF

v_gene: TRBV12-3/TRBV12-4
d_gene: NA
j_gene: TRBJ1-3
CDR3aa: CASSLLSVGTIYF

v_gene: TRBV28
d_gene: NA
j_gene: TRBJ1-5
CDR3aa: CASSFPYQPQHF

v_gene: TRBV6-5
d_gene: TRBD1
j_gene: TRBJ1-2
CDR3aa: CASNGIGTGESYTF

v_gene: TRBV5-1
d_gene: TRBD2
j_gene: TRBJ2-7
CDR3aa: CASKRDLATWEQYF

v_gene: TRBV5-4
d_gene: TRBD2
j_gene: TRBJ2-5
CDR3aa: CASSLAPGLAGQETQYF

v_gene: TRBV6-5
d_gene: TRBD1
j_gene: TRBJ2-7
CDR3aa: CASKGQGVFSYEQYF

v_gene: TRBV6-2/TRBV6-3
d_gene: NA
j_gene: TRBJ2-1
CDR3aa: CASSPVLDSVSEQFF

v_gene: TRBV18
d_gene: NA
j_gene: TRBJ2-3
CDR3aa: CASSPPRGGGRGTDTQYF

v_gene: TRBV7-3
d_gene: NA
j_gene: TRBJ2-2
CDR3aa: CASSRQPQNTGELFF

v_gene: TRBV18
d_gene: TRBD1
j_gene: TRBJ2-5
CDR3aa: CASSRPGQGFQETQYF

v_gene: TRBV5-1
d_gene: NA
j_gene: TRBJ2-2
CDR3aa: CASSLGQTTGELFF

v_gene: TRBV5-5
d_gene: NA
j_gene: TRBJ2-2
CDR3aa: CASSRNTGELFF

v_gene: TRBV6-1
d_gene: TRBD2
j_gene: TRBJ2-2
CDR3aa: CASSDGRYIGGELFF

v_gene: TRBV7-9
d_gene: TRBD1
j_gene: TRBJ1-6
CDR3aa: CASSLVPGQGNSPLHF

v_gene: TRBV18
d_gene: TRBD1
j_gene: TRBJ1-6
CDR3aa: CASSQSTGGENSPLHF

v_gene: TRBV25-1
d_gene: TRBD1
j_gene: TRBJ1-5
CDR3aa: CASNDREDQPQHF

v_gene: TRBV2
d_gene: TRBD2
j_gene: TRBJ2-5
CDR3aa: CASSEYWRGGLEETQYF